Following are 25 T cell receptor beta chains from one sample sequenced in a study of cytomegalovirus exposure and HLA in healthy donors (dated by TCRdb to about 2017). Receptor amplification or capture employed the immunoSEQ multiplex PCR assay. For the multiplex PCR, a mixture combining 60 forward primers for TCR Vbeta segments and 13 reverse primers for TCR Jbeta segments was used. This immuneACCESS table, as held by TCRdb, lists in-frame sequences with V and J called but not all clones. Of the missing ones, under half trace to an unresolved V gene in checked studies; the others have no known cause. The sample table contains approximately 220,000 clones; only one count was recorded for 80% to 90% of them. The ten biggest clones cover about 3.1% of the sample. The source material was PBMCs. Every receptor here comes from a man aged 30 to 45 in good health and CMV-seronegative.

This clone was observed a single time. An end of the junction does not agree with germline; a read error may underlie this. CDR3 bases: TGTGCCAGCAGCGCCTTGGGCTCTGGGGCCAGCGTCCTGACTTTC. It translates to CASSALGSGASVLTF. The J gene is TRBJ2-6, the V gene TRBV7-2, with D perhaps TRBD1 (5 bases). Germline CDR1 and CDR2: SGHTA and FQGNSA. The CDR3 covers 15 residues.

This rearrangement joins TRBV27 to TRBJ2-3; D may be TRBD1 (5 bases). This CDR3 is built from 12 residues. Trimming left V 5 bases short and J 13 bases short, with 16 bases between. Germline lookup yields CDR1 MNHEY and CDR2 SMNVEV (reference sequence). The CDR3 region has the DNA TGTGCCAGCAGTCCGCGAACTTTCAGGGAGTATTTT. It encodes CASSPRTFREYF.

This rearrangement joins TRBV6-6 to TRBJ1-5, with 8 bases fitting TRBD1. Germline trimming cut 4 bases from V and 5 bases from J; bases unmatched to any gene: 10. CDR1 MNHNY and CDR2 SVGAGI come from the germline V gene (reference sequence). CDR3 length equals 16 residues. The CDR3 reads CASSLVRGLQYQPQHF. CDR3 bases: TGTGCCAGCAGTTTAGTCAGGGGGCTCCAATATCAGCCCCAGCATTTT.

The chain carries TRBV6-1 and TRBJ1-1, with D possibly TRBD1 on 6 matching bases. This CDR3 is 14 amino acids long. From germline, CDR1 is MNHNS and CDR2 SASEGT. With 5 bases removed from V and 2 bases from J, the gap between germline ends came to 12 bases. CDR3 residues: CASSLTGFNTEAFF. DNA of the CDR3: TGTGCCAGCAGTCTTACAGGGTTCAACACTGAAGCTTTCTTT.

The DNA of the CDR3 is TGTGCCAGCAGCGTAGGGACAGTGGGAGAGCAGTACTTC. Residues: CASSVGTVGEQYF. This chain joins TRBV9 and TRBJ2-7; TRBD1 might be the D (6 bases). Trimming cost V 0 bases and J 7 bases, with 11 bases left between them. The CDR3 is 13 residues long. CDR1 is SGDLS and CDR2 is YYNGEE in the germline V gene.

The chain combines TRBV9 with TRBJ2-2; D gene ambiguous. The CDR3 consists of 14 residues. Germline CDR1 SGDLS, CDR2 YYNGEE. Trimming took 3 bases from V and 2 from J, leaving 8 bases between them. CDR3 bases: TGTGCCAGCAGCGAGATAGCAAACACCGGGGAGCTGTTTTTT. This gives the protein CASSEIANTGELFF.

J is TRBJ1-2 and V is TRBV28; 9 nucleotides line up with TRBD1. The V gene's germline CDR1 is MDHEN and CDR2 SYDVKM. V lost 10 bases and J lost 0; bases outside the gene matches: 6. This CDR3 spans 14 amino acids. The CDR3 spells CATNRDRANYGYTF. The CDR3 nucleotides are TGTGCCACCAACCGGGACAGGGCTAACTATGGCTACACCTTC.

The V gene is TRBV2, the J gene TRBJ2-7; D may be TRBD2 (7 bases). The CDR3 consists of 16 residues. Trimming left V 8 bases short and J 5 bases short, with 25 bases between. CDR1 SNHLY and CDR2 FYNNEI come from the germline V gene. CDR3 nucleotides: TGTGCCAGCGTGCTCGGCGGGGGACACCCCTTCGACGAGCAGTACTTC. This translates into CASVLGGGHPFDEQYF.

V is TRBV28 and J is TRBJ2-7, with 7 bases fitting TRBD2. The trim removed 4 bases at V and 0 bases at J, leaving 6 bases unmatched. The germline V gene has CDR1 MDHEN and CDR2 SYDVKM. This CDR3 has 15 residues. CDR3 sequence reads: CASSWGDYLSYEQYF. The DNA of the CDR3 is TGTGCCAGCAGTTGGGGGGACTACCTCTCCTACGAGCAGTACTTC.

The chain joins TRBV6-5 to TRBJ1-3; 8 bases agree with TRBD1. V was clipped by 6 bases and J by 4 bases; unmatched bases: 8. CDR3 size: 15 residues. The germline gives CDR1 MNHEY, CDR2 SVGAGI. The DNA for the CDR3 is TGTGCCAGCAGCTACAGGGGGTTTACAGGAAACACCATATATTTT. Translated, it gives CASSYRGFTGNTIYF.

This clone was detected only a few times. This chain links TRBV5-4 with TRBJ2-3; D is ambiguous. Per the germline V gene, CDR1 is SGHNT and CDR2 is YYREEE (reference sequence). This CDR3 is 15 amino acids long. Trimming cost V 0 bases and J 6 bases, with 14 bases left between them. This CDR3 reads CASSLASASRDTQYF. The DNA of the CDR3 is TGTGCCAGCAGCTTGGCTTCGGCTTCCAGGGATACGCAGTATTTT.

V and J are TRBV11-2 and TRBJ2-2; 13 nucleotides match TRBD2. CDR3 length equals 17 residues. Trimming took 5 bases from V and 1 from J; bases not matched to a gene: 4. In germline, CDR1 is SGHAT, CDR2 FQNNGV. In nucleotides, the CDR3 is TGTGCCAGCAGCCGGACTAGCGGGGGCCGGAACACCGGGGAGCTGTTTTTT. It specifies CASSRTSGGRNTGELFF.

This clone occurred a few times. The chain combines TRBV6-5 with TRBJ2-1, with 15 bases aligning to TRBD2. The CDR3 totals 15 residues. The trim removed 5 bases at V and 8 bases at J, leaving 4 bases unmatched. Germline CDR1 reads MNHEY; CDR2 reads SVGAGI. The CDR3 loop is CASSRTSGGADEQFF. CDR3 nucleotides: TGTGCCAGCAGTAGGACTAGCGGGGGGGCGGATGAGCAGTTCTTC.

The genes are TRBV7-8 and TRBJ1-1; 7 bases are shared with TRBD1. This CDR3 region has 17 residues. The germline gives CDR1 SGHVS, CDR2 FQNEAQ. V dropped 5 bases and J dropped 0; count of bases not matched to a gene: 12. CDR3 bases: TGTGCCAGCAGCATGCCCCAGGGGGACCCATTGAACACTGAAGCTTTCTTT. It specifies CASSMPQGDPLNTEAFF. Looking up the rest from reference TRBV7-8 and TRBJ1-1 gives the full variable domain: GAGVSQSPRYKVAKRGQDVALRCDPISGHVSLFWYQQALGQGPEFLTYFQNEAQLDKSGLPSDRFFAERPEGSVSTLKIQRTQQEDSAVYLCASSMPQGDPLNTEAFFGQGTRLTVV.

This chain connects TRBV9 to TRBJ1-2; D is unresolved. The V end lost 0 bases, the J end lost 3 bases, and 12 bases lay between the germline ends. CDR1 is SGDLS, CDR2 YYNGEE, per germline. This CDR3 has 15 amino acids. The CDR3 bases are TGTGCCAGCAGCGTAGACCGGGGTGTGGACTATGGCTACACCTTC. Its translation: CASSVDRGVDYGYTF. The full variable domain, rest sourced from reference TRBV9 and TRBJ1-2, is DSGVTQTPKHLITATGQRVTLRCSPRSGDLSVYWYQQSLDQGLQFLIQYYNGEERAKGNILERFSAQQFPDLHSELNLSSLELGDSALYFCASSVDRGVDYGYTFGSGTRLTVV.

The chain carries TRBV9 and TRBJ2-3, with 7 bases matching TRBD2. The ends lost 4 bases at V and 3 bases at J; junction bases unmatched: 8. Germline values: CDR1 SGDLS, CDR2 YYNGEE. The CDR3 extends over 15 amino acids. The CDR3 spells CASSTDSGRTDTQYF. CDR3 coding DNA: TGTGCCAGCAGCACTGATAGCGGGCGGACAGATACGCAGTATTTT. The full variable domain, with the rest looked up from reference TRBV9 and TRBJ2-3, is DSGVTQTPKHLITATGQRVTLRCSPRSGDLSVYWYQQSLDQGLQFLIQYYNGEERAKGNILERFSAQQFPDLHSELNLSSLELGDSALYFCASSTDSGRTDTQYFGPGTRLTVL.

J is TRBJ1-4 and V is TRBV12-5, with D possibly being TRBD1 (6 bases). Germline lookup yields CDR1 LGHNT and CDR2 FRNRAP. This CDR3 is built from 14 residues. The V and J ends lost 1 base and 5 bases respectively, with 8 bases between them. The CDR3 DNA follows: TGTGCTAGTGGTTTGGACAGGGACAATGAAAAACTGTTTTTT. It is translated as CASGLDRDNEKLFF.

The rearrangement uses TRBV5-1 and TRBJ1-1, with TRBD1 matching 10 bases. J lost 1 base, V lost 7 bases, and 10 bases had no gene match. Germline assignment: CDR1 SGHRS and CDR2 YFSETQ. This CDR3 region has 16 residues. The CDR3 region is CASPSGTGEKNTEAFF. The CDR3 DNA sequence: TGCGCCAGCCCATCAGGGACAGGGGAAAAGAACACTGAAGCTTTCTTT.

The chain couples TRBV9 to TRBJ1-1; D is ambiguous. This CDR3 spans 15 amino acids. Trimming stripped 0 bases from V and 0 bases from J, with 9 bases between. CDR1 SGDLS and CDR2 YYNGEE come from the germline V gene. In DNA, the CDR3 is TGTGCCAGCAGCGTAGTAGAGGGCATGAACACTGAAGCTTTCTTT. Translating gives CASSVVEGMNTEAFF.

This clone was counted between two and nine times. The chain joins TRBV4-1 to TRBJ2-1, with D possibly being TRBD2 (5 bases). Trimming stripped 3 bases from V and 7 bases from J, with 22 bases between. CDR3 length: 17 amino acids. Germline V gives CDR1 MGHRA, CDR2 YSYEKL. CDR3 in DNA: TGCGCCAGCAGCCAGGGGTTAGGACTCGGATTGATGAATGAGCAGTTCTTC. Translated, it gives CASSQGLGLGLMNEQFF.

The CDR3 protein is CASSRRGTGGARDYGYTF. CDR3 sequence (DNA): TGTGCCAGCAGCCGTCGCGGGACAGGGGGCGCGAGGGACTATGGCTACACCTTC. This chain links TRBV7-9 with TRBJ1-2, with 12 nucleotides matching TRBD1. V dropped 5 bases and J dropped 3; count of bases not matched to a gene: 13. CDR1 is SEHNR and CDR2 is FQNEAQ in the germline V gene (reference sequence). This CDR3 has 18 amino acids.

The CDR3 bases are TGTGCCAGCAGTTTACCGGCAGGGGGGACCTCGGATACGCAGTATTTT. Translation gives CASSLPAGGTSDTQYF. The rearrangement joins TRBV28 to TRBJ2-3, with D perhaps matching TRBD1 (7 bases). Germline V gene sequence: CDR1 MDHEN, CDR2 SYDVKM. The ends were cut back, 2 bases at V and 6 bases at J, with 18 bases in the middle. This CDR3 has 16 amino acids.

The CDR3 loop is CASSYGTGYQETQYF. The DNA for the CDR3 is TGTGCCAGCAGTTACGGGACAGGTTACCAAGAGACCCAGTACTTC. The chain uses TRBV6-5 and TRBJ2-5; TRBD1 matches 8 bases. J gave up 0 bases and V 2 bases, and 2 bases lay outside the gene matches. This CDR3 region has 15 residues. The germline V gene encodes CDR1 MNHEY and CDR2 SVGAGI.

This chain links TRBV20-1 with TRBJ1-1; TRBD1 agrees at 10 bases. This CDR3 has 11 amino acids. Looked up from germline, CDR1 is DFQATT and CDR2 is SNEGSKA (reference sequence). V lost 3 bases to trimming and J lost 10 bases; unmatched junction nucleotides: 2. DNA of the CDR3: TGCAGTGCTAGTGACAGGGGGCCAGCTTTCTTT. It translates to CSASDRGPAFF.

The chain is built from TRBV6-5 and TRBJ1-2, with 7 bases identical to TRBD1. The germline CDR1 and CDR2 sequences are MNHEY and SVGAGI. The CDR3 runs 15 residues. Unmatched junction bases numbered 11, after V lost 2 bases and J lost 8 bases. The CDR3 spells CASSYGTVPDRGYTF. CDR3 in DNA: TGTGCCAGCAGTTACGGGACAGTTCCAGACCGGGGCTACACCTTC.